The clone carrying this T cell receptor beta chain was picked up a small number of times. Terminally differentiated effector memory CD45RA+ cells were excluded from the naive CD8 cells, which were CD45RO-negative and positively selected for CCR7. The protocol was immunoSEQ multiplex PCR, while the TCRdb copy is restricted to in-frame clones and leaves out a portion. The data contain about 2 million clones, about 95% of them seen just once; the ten biggest clones take up under 1.5%. The CDR3 sequence is 14 residues long. Germline V gene sequence: CDR1 MNHEY, CDR2 SMNVEV (reference sequence). V was pared by 6 bases and J by 4 bases, with 15 bases between. This sample was taken from a study of shared clonotypes between healthy human individuals.

V gene TRBV27 combines with J gene TRBJ1-1; D is undetermined. The material sequenced was naive CD8+ T cells sorted from blood. The source is a man aged 18 to 29 in good health. CDR3 nucleotides: TGTGCCAGCAGCCCCTCAGGATTCGGCACTGAAGCTTTCTTT. Its translation: CASSPSGFGTEAFF.